Sequencing of this T cell receptor (beta chain) was carried out in a study of blood T cell repertoires in COVID-19. About the study: Samples representing acute and convalescent COVID-19 were sourced from the United States, Italy and Spain. Nucleic acid was either cDNA or gDNA, and it came from T cells, B-cell-depleted T cells, or PBMCs.

This CDR3 is built from 14 residues. Per germline, CDR1 LGHDT and CDR2 YNNKEL (reference sequence). J lost 4 bases, V lost 6 bases, and 5 bases had no gene match. Of note for this clone: The same CDR3 is also encoded by other DNA sequences in this sample.

Sequencing was performed with immunoSEQ multiplex PCR; in TCRdb, only in-frame clones are kept and a portion is missing. The sample records some 110,000 clones, roughly 80% being singletons. The rearrangement uses TRBV3-1 (or the pseudogene TRBV3-2) and TRBJ1-1; 10 bases line up with TRBD1. Sequenced sample: peripheral blood. This sequence originates from a man aged 60 to 69 with acute or convalescent COVID-19. The CDR3 region is CASSPTGGGTEAFF. Written as DNA, the CDR3 is TGTGCCAGCAGTCCGACAGGGGGCGGCACTGAAGCTTTCTTT.